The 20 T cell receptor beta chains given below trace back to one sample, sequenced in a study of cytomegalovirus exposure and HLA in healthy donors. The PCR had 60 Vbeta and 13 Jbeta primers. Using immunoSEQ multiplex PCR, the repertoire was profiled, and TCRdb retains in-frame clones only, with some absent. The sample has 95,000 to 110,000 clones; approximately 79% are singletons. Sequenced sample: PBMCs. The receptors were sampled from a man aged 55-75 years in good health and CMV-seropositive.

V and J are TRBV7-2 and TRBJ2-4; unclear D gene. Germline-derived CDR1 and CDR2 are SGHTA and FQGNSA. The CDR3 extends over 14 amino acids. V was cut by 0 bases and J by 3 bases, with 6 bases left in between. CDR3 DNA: TGTGCCAGCAGCTTAGCGCTTAGCAAAAACATTCAGTACTTC. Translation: CASSLALSKNIQYF. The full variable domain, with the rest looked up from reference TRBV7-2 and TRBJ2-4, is GAGVSQSPSNKVTEKGKDVELRCDPISGHTALYWYRQSLGQGLEFLIYFQGNSAPDKSGLPSDRFSAERTGGSVSTLTIQRTQQEDSAVYLCASSLALSKNIQYFGAGTRLSVL.

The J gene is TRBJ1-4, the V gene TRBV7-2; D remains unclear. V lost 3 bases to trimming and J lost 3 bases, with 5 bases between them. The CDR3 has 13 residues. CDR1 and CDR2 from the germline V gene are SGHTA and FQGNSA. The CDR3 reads CASSFGANEKLFF. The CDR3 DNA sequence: TGTGCCAGCAGCTTCGGAGCTAATGAAAAACTGTTTTTT.

CDR3 nucleotides: TGTGCCTGGAGGGGGAGTCCGGTGGGAGAGACCCAGTACTTC. Amino acid sequence: CAWRGSPVGETQYF. This sequence joins TRBV30 and TRBJ2-5; a possible D gene is TRBD2 (5 bases). The CDR3 has 14 amino acids. Germline V gene sequence: CDR1 GTSNPN, CDR2 SVGIG (reference sequence). Trimming took 3 bases from V and 4 from J, leaving 15 bases between them.

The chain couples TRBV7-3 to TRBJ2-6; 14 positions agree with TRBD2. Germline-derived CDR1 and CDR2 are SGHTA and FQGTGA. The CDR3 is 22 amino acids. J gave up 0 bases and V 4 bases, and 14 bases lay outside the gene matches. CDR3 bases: TGTGCCAGCAGCTCCAAACCAGGGACTAGCGGGGGATACCACTCTGGGGCCAACGTCCTGACTTTC. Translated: CASSSKPGTSGGYHSGANVLTF. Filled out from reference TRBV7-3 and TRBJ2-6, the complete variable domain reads GAGVSQTPSNKVTEKGKYVELRCDPISGHTALYWYRQSLGQGPEFLIYFQGTGAADDSGLPNDRFFAVRPEGSVSTLKIQRTERGDSAVYLCASSSKPGTSGGYHSGANVLTFGAGSRLTVL.

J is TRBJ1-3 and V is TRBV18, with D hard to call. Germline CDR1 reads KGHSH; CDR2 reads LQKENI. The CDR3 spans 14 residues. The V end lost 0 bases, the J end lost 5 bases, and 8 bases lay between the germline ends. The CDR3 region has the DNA TGTGCCAGCTCACCACCCCAGATACGAAACACCATATATTTT. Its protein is CASSPPQIRNTIYF.

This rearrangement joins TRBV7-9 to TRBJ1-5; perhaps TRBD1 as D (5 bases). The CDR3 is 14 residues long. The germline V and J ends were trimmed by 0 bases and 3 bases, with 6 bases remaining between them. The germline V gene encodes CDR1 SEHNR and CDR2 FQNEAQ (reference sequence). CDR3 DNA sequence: TGTGCCAGCAGCTTAGCAGGGGACAATCAGCCCCAGCATTTT. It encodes CASSLAGDNQPQHF.

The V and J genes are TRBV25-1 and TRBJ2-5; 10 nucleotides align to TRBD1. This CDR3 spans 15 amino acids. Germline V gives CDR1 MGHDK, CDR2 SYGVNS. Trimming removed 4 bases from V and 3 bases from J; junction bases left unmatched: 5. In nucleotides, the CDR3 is TGTGCCAGCAGTGGGAGTGGGACAGGGGAAGAGACCCAGTACTTC. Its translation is CASSGSGTGEETQYF. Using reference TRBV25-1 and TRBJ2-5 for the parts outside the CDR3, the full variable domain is EADIYQTPRYLVIGTGKKITLECSQTMGHDKMYWYQQDPGMELHLIHYSYGVNSTEKGDLSSESTVSRIRTEHFPLTLESARPSHTSQYLCASSGSGTGEETQYFGPGTRLLVL.

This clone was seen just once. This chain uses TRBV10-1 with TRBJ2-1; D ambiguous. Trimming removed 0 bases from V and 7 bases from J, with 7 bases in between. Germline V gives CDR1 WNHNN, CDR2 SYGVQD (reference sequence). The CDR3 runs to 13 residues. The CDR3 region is CASSESVVNEQFF. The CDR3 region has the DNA TGCGCCAGCAGTGAGTCGGTAGTGAATGAGCAGTTCTTC.

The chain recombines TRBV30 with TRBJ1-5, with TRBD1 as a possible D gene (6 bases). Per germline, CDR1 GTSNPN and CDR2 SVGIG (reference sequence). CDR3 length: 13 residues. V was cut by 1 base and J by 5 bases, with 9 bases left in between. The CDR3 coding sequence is TGTGCCTGGAGTGACAGGGCCGATCAGCCCCAGCATTTT. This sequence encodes CAWSDRADQPQHF.

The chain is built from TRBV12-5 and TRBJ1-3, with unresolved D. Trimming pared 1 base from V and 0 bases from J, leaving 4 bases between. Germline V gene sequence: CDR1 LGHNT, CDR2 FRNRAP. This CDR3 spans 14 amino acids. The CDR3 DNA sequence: TGTGCTAGTGGTTTGGACTTCTCTGGAAACACCATATATTTT. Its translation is CASGLDFSGNTIYF.

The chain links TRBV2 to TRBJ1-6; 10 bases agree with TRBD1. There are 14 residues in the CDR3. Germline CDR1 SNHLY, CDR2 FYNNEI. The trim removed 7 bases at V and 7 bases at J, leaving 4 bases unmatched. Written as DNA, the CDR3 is TGTGCCAGCACCCCGGACAGGGGGAATTCACCCCTCCACTTT. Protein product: CASTPDRGNSPLHF.

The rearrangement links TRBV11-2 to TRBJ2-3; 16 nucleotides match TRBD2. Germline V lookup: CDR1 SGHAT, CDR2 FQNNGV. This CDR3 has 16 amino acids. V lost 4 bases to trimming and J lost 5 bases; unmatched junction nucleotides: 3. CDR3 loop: CASSSGTSGGVDTQYF. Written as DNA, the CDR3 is TGTGCCAGCAGCTCCGGGACTAGCGGGGGGGTAGATACGCAGTATTTT.

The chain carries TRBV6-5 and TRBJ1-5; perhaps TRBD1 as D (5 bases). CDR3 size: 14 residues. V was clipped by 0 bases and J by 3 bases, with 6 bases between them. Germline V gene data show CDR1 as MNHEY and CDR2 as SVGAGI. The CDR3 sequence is CASSYSGVNQPQHF. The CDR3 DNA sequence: TGTGCCAGCAGTTACTCAGGGGTCAATCAGCCCCAGCATTTT.

The CDR3 is CASSPTRASTSNYGYTF. In DNA form, the CDR3 reads TGTGCCAGCTCACCCACGCGGGCGAGTACATCTAACTATGGCTACACCTTC. The chain is built from TRBV18 and TRBJ1-2, with no clear D. This CDR3 is 17 amino acids long. Trimming shortened V by 3 bases and J by 0 bases, and 17 bases separated the two germline ends. CDR1 is KGHSH, CDR2 LQKENI, per germline.

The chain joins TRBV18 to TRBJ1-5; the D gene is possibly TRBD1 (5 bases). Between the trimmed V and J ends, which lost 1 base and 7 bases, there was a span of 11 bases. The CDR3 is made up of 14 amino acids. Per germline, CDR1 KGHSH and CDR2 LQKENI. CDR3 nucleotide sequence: TGTGCCAGCTCACCACAGGGGAATCAACAGCCCCAGCATTTT. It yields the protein CASSPQGNQQPQHF.

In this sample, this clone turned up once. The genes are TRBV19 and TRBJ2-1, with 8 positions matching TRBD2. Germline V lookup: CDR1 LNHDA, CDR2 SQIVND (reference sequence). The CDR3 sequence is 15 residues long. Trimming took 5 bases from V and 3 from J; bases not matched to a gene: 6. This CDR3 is CASSALAAVYNEQFF. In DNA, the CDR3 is TGTGCCAGTAGTGCACTAGCGGCGGTCTACAATGAGCAGTTCTTC.

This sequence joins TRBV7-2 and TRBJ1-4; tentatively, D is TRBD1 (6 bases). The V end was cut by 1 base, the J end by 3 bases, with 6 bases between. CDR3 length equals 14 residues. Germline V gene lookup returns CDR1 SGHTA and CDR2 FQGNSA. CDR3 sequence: CASSLEGANEKLFF. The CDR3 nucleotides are TGTGCCAGCAGCTTAGAGGGGGCTAATGAAAAACTGTTTTTT.

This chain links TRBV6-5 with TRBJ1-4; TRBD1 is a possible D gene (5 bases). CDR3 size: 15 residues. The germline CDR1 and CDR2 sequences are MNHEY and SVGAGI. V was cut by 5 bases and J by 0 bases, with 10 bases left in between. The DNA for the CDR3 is TGTGCCAGCAGTCCCCAGGGTTCAACTAATGAAAAACTGTTTTTT. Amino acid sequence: CASSPQGSTNEKLFF.

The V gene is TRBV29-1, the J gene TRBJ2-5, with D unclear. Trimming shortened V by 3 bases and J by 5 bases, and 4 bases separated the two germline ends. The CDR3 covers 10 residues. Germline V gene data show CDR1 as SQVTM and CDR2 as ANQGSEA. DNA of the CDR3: TGCAGCGTTGAGGAGGAGACCCAGTACTTC. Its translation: CSVEEETQYF. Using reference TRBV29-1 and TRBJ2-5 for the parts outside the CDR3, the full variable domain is SAVISQKPSRDICQRGTSLTIQCQVDSQVTMMFWYRQQPGQSLTLIATANQGSEATYESGFVIDKFPISRPNLTFSTLTVSNMSPEDSSIYLCSVEEETQYFGPGTRLLVL.

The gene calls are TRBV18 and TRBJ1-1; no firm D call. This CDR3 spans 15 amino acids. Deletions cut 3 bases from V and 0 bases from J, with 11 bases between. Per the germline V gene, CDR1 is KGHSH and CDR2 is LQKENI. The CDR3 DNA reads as TGTGCCAGCTCACCCCTGGGAGGGCTGAACACTGAAGCTTTCTTT. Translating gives CASSPLGGLNTEAFF.